The source of this TCR beta chain is a study of metastatic and nonmetastatic thyroid tumors. Study information: Blood and tumor or nodule tissue repertoires from malignant and benign thyroid patients were compared.

With 3 bases removed from V and 4 bases from J, the gap between germline ends came to 21 bases. Looked up from germline, CDR1 is LNHDA and CDR2 is SQIVND (reference sequence). CDR3 length: 17 residues. Notes on this clone: Its matching antigen is unknown.

Patients had received no treatment of any kind before thyroid surgery. Study-level results: Versus benign nodules, malignant thyroid tumors reportedly had significantly higher TCR beta diversity, in blood and tumor.

In the source study's methods: CDR3 differences across clinicopathological groups were used to build a distant-metastasis classifier for papillary thyroid cancer. TCRdb ran MiXCR on the PCR reads. The V and J calls were not made by the authors but by TCRdb's processing. Of almost 70,000 clones in the sample, 12% to 15% were seen once. The receptor comes from a male donor with papillary thyroid cancer or a benign thyroid nodule (not recorded which). Some clones in this sample may be carry-over from other donors' samples. V is TRBV19 and J is TRBJ1-2, with D maybe TRBD1 (6 bases). The sequenced sample consisted of blood. CDR3 loop: CASSIDGRSYRAYGYTF. The CDR3 DNA sequence: TGTGCCAGTAGTATCGACGGGCGATCGTACAGGGCCTATGGCTACACCTTC.